A selection of T cell receptor beta chains follows, all from one sample in a study of early T cells in non-severe SARS-CoV-2 infection. TCRdb recomputed calls from the 5' RACE reads with MiXCR, one row per CDR3 protein. The sample has more than 85,000 distinct CDR3 sequences, over 10% seen once; the top ten hold 6% to 7%. The sample was whole blood. Every receptor here comes from an adult who was a healthcare worker with PCR-confirmed SARS-CoV-2 infection or an uninfected control (not recorded which). Both conserved end residues are trimmed from each CDR3. Some rows have no size entry. The others give once, few or many, or a class for an expanded clone.

abundance: NA
v_gene: TRBV29-1
CDR3aa: SVMEAEAF

abundance: many
v_gene: TRBV28
CDR3aa: ASNLFRSNSPLH

abundance: many
v_gene: TRBV10-3
CDR3aa: AIGSLVDNEQF

abundance: few
v_gene: TRBV5-1
CDR3aa: AARDRDGYT

abundance: many
v_gene: TRBV6-2/TRBV6-3
CDR3aa: ASSYSASGRKPYEQY

abundance: NA
v_gene: TRBV6-6
CDR3aa: ASSLKGTGRFQETQY

abundance: NA
v_gene: TRBV3-1
CDR3aa: ASGLATYNEQF

abundance: few
v_gene: TRBV7-9
CDR3aa: ASSPQGTGANVLT

abundance: few
v_gene: TRBV28
CDR3aa: ASSPRESYNEQF

abundance: NA
v_gene: TRBV20-1
CDR3aa: SASSGQIYEQY

abundance: many
v_gene: TRBV28
CDR3aa: ATMTPYTNEQF